This T cell receptor beta chain was profiled in a study of preoperative IRX-2 immunotherapy in early breast cancer. The treatment denotes: preoperative locoregional IRX-2 cytokine immunotherapy. This phase Ib study tested locoregional IRX-2 cytokine immunotherapy given before surgery. The CDR3 length is 13 residues. Germline CDR1 SQVTM, CDR2 ANQGSEA. Between the trimmed V and J ends, which lost 0 bases and 6 bases, there was a span of 11 bases. Repertoires were generated with immunoSEQ multiplex PCR, while TCRdb's copy carries only in-frame clones and drops some. Found here are approximately 27,000 clones, roughly 77% of them singletons; the top ten hold approximately 1.4%.

The clonotype was recovered from a human donor with breast cancer. The material was lymph node tissue, obtained after IRX-2 immunotherapy. The chain is built from TRBV29-1 and TRBJ1-2; D is undetermined. In nucleotides, the CDR3 is TGCAGCGTTGAAGATTTAGGGAGGAATGGCTACACCTTC. It yields the protein CSVEDLGRNGYTF.